The subject of this entry is one T cell receptor (beta chain). These data come from a study of human T cells and chemical hapten exposure. As for the study in general: Mainly, slight library volume differences in the pool made TCR yields vary.

Germline assignment: CDR1 SNHLY and CDR2 FYNNEI. The V end was cut by 4 bases, the J end by 1 base, with 9 bases between. The CDR3 is made up of 14 amino acids. Time point indicated: patch test 2, 6 weeks after DPC sensitization. Treatment described: therapeutic diphenylcyclopropenone sensitization with weekly scalp DPC. A single record per CDR3 protein comes from TCRdb applying MiXCR to the RACE reads. This sample has under 85,000 distinct CDR3 sequences, with around a tenth found just once. The clonotype was recovered from a woman aged 50 to 60 with alopecia areata. Some clones in this sample may be carry-over from other donors' samples. This specimen consisted of whole blood, obtained in connection with sensitization to the hapten diphenylcyclopropenone (DPC). The chain has TRBV2 and TRBJ2-3, with a tentative D call TRBD2 (6 bases). The CDR3: CASSGSSGTDTQYF. The CDR3 nucleotides are TGTGCCAGCAGTGGGTCTAGCGGCACAGATACGCAGTATTTT.